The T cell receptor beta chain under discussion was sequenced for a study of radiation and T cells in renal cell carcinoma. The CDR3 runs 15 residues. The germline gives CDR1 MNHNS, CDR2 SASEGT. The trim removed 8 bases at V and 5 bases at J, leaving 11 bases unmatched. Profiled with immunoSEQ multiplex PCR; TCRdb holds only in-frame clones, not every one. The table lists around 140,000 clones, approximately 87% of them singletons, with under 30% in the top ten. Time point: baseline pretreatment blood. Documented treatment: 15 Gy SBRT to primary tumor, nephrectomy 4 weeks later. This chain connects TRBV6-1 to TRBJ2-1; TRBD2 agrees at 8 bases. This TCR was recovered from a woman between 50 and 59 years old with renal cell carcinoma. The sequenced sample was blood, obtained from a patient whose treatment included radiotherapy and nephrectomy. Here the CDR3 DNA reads TGTGCCAGCCTCGTAGCGGGAAACAGAAACAATGAGCAGTTCTTC. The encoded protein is CASLVAGNRNNEQFF.